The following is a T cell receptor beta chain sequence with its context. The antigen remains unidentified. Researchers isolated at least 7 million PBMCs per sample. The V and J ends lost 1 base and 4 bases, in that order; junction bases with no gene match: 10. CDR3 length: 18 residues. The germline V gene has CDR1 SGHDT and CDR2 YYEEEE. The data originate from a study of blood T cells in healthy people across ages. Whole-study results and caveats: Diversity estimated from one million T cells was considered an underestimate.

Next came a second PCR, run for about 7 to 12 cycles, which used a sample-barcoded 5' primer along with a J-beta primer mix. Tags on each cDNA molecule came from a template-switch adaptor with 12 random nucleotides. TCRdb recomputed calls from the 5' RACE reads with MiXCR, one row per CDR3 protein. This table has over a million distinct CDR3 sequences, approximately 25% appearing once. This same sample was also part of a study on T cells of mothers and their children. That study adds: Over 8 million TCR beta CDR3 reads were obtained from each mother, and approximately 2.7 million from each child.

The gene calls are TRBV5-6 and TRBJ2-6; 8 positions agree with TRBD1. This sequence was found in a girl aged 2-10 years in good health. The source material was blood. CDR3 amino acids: CASSLIGQGGFGANVLTF. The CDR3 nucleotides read TGTGCCAGCAGCTTGATCGGACAGGGTGGCTTCGGGGCCAACGTCCTGACTTTC.